These 9 T cell receptor beta chains came from one sample sequenced in a study of blood T cells in healthy people across ages. With a J-beta primer mix and a sample-barcoded 5' primer, a second PCR ran about 7 to 12 cycles. Each CDR3 protein gets one entry after TCRdb re-called the 5' RACE reads with MiXCR. The sample contains fewer than 2,000,000 distinct CDR3 sequences, about two fifths of which appear only once. The source material was blood. The receptors originated from a human donor in good health.

This clonotype was picked up a small number of times. The chain employs TRBV4-3 and TRBJ1-2, with D unresolved. Trimming removed 0 bases from V and 1 base from J, with 9 bases in between. The CDR3 is 15 amino acids. Germline CDR1 and CDR2: LGHNA and YSLEER. CDR3 DNA: TGCGCCAGCAGCCAAGATTTCCCCTTTAACTATGGCTACACCTTC. Translation gives CASSQDFPFNYGYTF.

V usage is TRBV20-1 and J usage is TRBJ2-1; 13 bases match TRBD2. V was pared by 1 base and J by 9 bases, with 6 bases of the junction left unmatched. Looked up from germline, CDR1 is DFQATT and CDR2 is SNEGSKA (reference sequence). This CDR3 region has 15 residues. CDR3 DNA: TGCAGTGCTAGAGTTCCACTAGCGGGGGGGGGTGAGCAGTTCTTC. Translating gives CSARVPLAGGGEQFF.

This clonotype appeared a few times. The chain joins TRBV3-1 to TRBJ2-7; D is unclear. Germline V lookup: CDR1 LGHDT, CDR2 YNNKEL (reference sequence). V was cut by 3 bases and J by 2 bases, with 14 bases left in between. This CDR3 contains 15 residues. The CDR3, as DNA: TGTGCCAGCAGCCAGCAACCGACAACCACCTACGAGCAGTACTTC. This gives the protein CASSQQPTTTYEQYF.

This clonotype came up a few times. The chain joins TRBV10-3 to TRBJ2-3; 8 nucleotides agree with TRBD1. The CDR3 has 14 residues. The J segment lost 1 base and the V segment lost 11 bases, leaving 8 bases of the junction unmatched. Germline V gene data show CDR1 as ENHRY and CDR2 as SYGVKD. CDR3 protein: CAVQGGMGTDTQYF. The CDR3 DNA follows: TGTGCCGTACAGGGGGGCATGGGCACAGATACGCAGTATTTT.

This clonotype was seen more than once but under ten times. The gene calls are TRBV12-3 or TRBV12-4 and TRBJ2-4, with D possibly TRBD1 on 6 matching bases. The J call may be wrong; the DNA end is better matched by TRBJ2-7. This CDR3 comprises 16 residues. CDR3 nucleotides: TGTGCCAGCAGTCACAACCGGGACACAAGGACCCACGAGCAGTACTTC. It encodes CASSHNRDTRTHEQYF.

In this sample, this clonotype turned up a few times. The chain uses TRBV12-3 or TRBV12-4 and TRBJ2-7; 9 bases align to TRBD2. V lost 5 bases and J lost 1; bases outside the gene matches: 6. This CDR3 spans 15 amino acids. The CDR3, as DNA: TGTGCCAGCAGTCCCTCAGCGGGGGGATCCTACGAGCAGTACTTC. The encoded protein is CASSPSAGGSYEQYF.

This sequence joins TRBV20-1 and TRBJ1-4, with 8 bases aligning to TRBD1. J lost 7 bases, V lost 3 bases, and 7 bases had no gene match. Germline-derived CDR1 and CDR2 are DFQATT and SNEGSKA (reference sequence). The CDR3 has 14 amino acids. The CDR3 spells CSASDAQGAEKLFF. In DNA form, the CDR3 reads TGCAGTGCTAGTGATGCGCAGGGGGCTGAAAAACTGTTTTTT.

In its sample, this clonotype was seen a few times. V gene TRBV3-1 combines with J gene TRBJ2-1; D gene uncertain. V gave up 3 bases and J gave up 0 bases, with 9 bases separating them. The CDR3 has 15 residues. Germline CDR1 and CDR2: LGHDT and YNNKEL (reference sequence). The CDR3 is CASSHTPSSYNEQFF. The CDR3 DNA reads as TGTGCCAGCAGCCATACGCCGAGCTCCTACAATGAGCAGTTCTTC.

This clonotype was picked up a small number of times. The gene calls are TRBV20-1 and TRBJ1-2; D is unclear. CDR3 length equals 14 residues. The germline V gene has CDR1 DFQATT and CDR2 SNEGSKA (reference sequence). Trimming took 0 bases from V and 3 from J, leaving 11 bases between them. The CDR3 sequence is CSARDSGQYYGYTF. As DNA, the CDR3 is TGCAGTGCTAGAGACTCCGGGCAGTACTATGGCTACACCTTC.